The present entry profiles one TCR beta chain with its context. Sequenced by immunoSEQ multiplex PCR; TCRdb stores in-frame clones only, minus some. The sample contains 75,000 to 95,000 clones, approximately 82% of which appear only once. The source of the sample is a study of lymphopenia after photon versus proton radiotherapy. This CDR3 is built from 13 residues. Deletions cut 6 bases from V and 4 bases from J, with 12 bases between. Germline CDR1 reads MNHEY; CDR2 reads SMNVEV (reference sequence). The chain joins TRBV27 to TRBJ2-5; the D is unclear. Specimen: peripheral blood, collected from a patient treated with proton-based radiotherapy. This receptor was taken from a man aged 60 to 69 with pancreatic cancer. The CDR3 coding sequence is TGTGCCAGCAGCGGCCTCCTAGGAGAGACCCAGTACTTC. Encoded protein: CASSGLLGETQYF.